These 11 T cell receptor beta chains were sequenced from one sample in a study of vaccination and CD4 T cells after COVID-19. Sequence data for DNA of cultured CD4+ T cells were generated by the Oncomine TCR Beta short-read assay. TCRdb re-analysed the PCR reads in MiXCR, keeping a single row per CDR3 protein. The sample consists of approximately 11,000 distinct CDR3 sequences, 35% to 55% of them appearing once. Treatment of the sample: approximately nine-day PBMC culture with coronavirus spike peptide pools or control peptides (ViraFEST assay). The antigens of these receptors remain unknown. Material for sequencing was CD4+ T cells from blood, cultured in vitro. Receptors were obtained from a human donor who had recovered from COVID-19.

This chain uses TRBV24-1 with TRBJ2-3; D may correspond to TRBD1 or TRBD2 (5 bases each). V dropped 4 bases and J dropped 0 bases, with 16 bases sitting between them. From germline, CDR1 is KGHDR and CDR2 SFDVKD. The CDR3 consists of 17 residues. Here the CDR3 DNA reads TGTGCCACCAGTGACCCCACAACTAGGACAAGCACAGATACGCAGTATTTT. This encodes CATSDPTTRTSTDTQYF.

V is TRBV9 and J is TRBJ1-1; D not resolved. The CDR3 length is 16 residues. Per germline, CDR1 SGDLS and CDR2 YYNGEE. V dropped 4 bases and J dropped 4 bases, with 20 bases sitting between them. The CDR3 spells CASSSGAGTRGTEAFF. The CDR3 DNA sequence: TGTGCCAGCAGCTCCGGAGCAGGTACTCGAGGCACTGAAGCTTTCTTT.

This sequence joins TRBV10-3 and TRBJ2-1; 10 bases align to TRBD2. The trim removed 5 bases at V and 8 bases at J, leaving 18 bases unmatched. The germline gives CDR1 ENHRY, CDR2 SYGVKD. This CDR3 comprises 18 residues. The DNA for the CDR3 is TGTGCCATCAGTCCTGGCTCTCCGGGGACTAGCGTTATCTATGAGCAGTTCTTC. Translating it yields CAISPGSPGTSVIYEQFF.

The chain couples TRBV2 to TRBJ1-6, with D possibly being TRBD1 (6 bases). Looked up from germline, CDR1 is SNHLY and CDR2 is FYNNEI. The CDR3 sequence is 14 residues long. The V and J ends lost 8 bases and 9 bases respectively, with 17 bases between them. CDR3: CASGIITGRSPLHF. In DNA, the CDR3 is TGTGCCAGCGGAATTATAACAGGGCGTTCACCCCTCCACTTT.

This clonotype was seen more than once but under ten times. This chain joins TRBV24-1 and TRBJ2-3; D is unresolved. V was clipped by 9 bases and J by 4 bases, with 19 bases between them. Germline V CDR1 and CDR2: KGHDR, SFDVKD. This CDR3 contains 15 residues. The CDR3 nucleotides read TGTGCCACCGGTGGTGAGCGTATGTTTTCAGATACGCAGTATTTT. Translated: CATGGERMFSDTQYF.

The chain recombines TRBV6-2 or TRBV6-3 with TRBJ2-3, with TRBD1 identical over 7 bases. This CDR3 contains 19 residues. CDR1 and CDR2 (germline): MNHEY, SVGEGT. The trim removed 7 bases at V and 6 bases at J, leaving 25 bases unmatched. DNA for the CDR3: TGTGCCAGCACCATCTTAAGTCCAAGTGGTAGGGGGCGAAGGGATACGCAGTATTTT. The encoded protein is CASTILSPSGRGRRDTQYF.

This sequence joins TRBV9 and TRBJ2-1, with TRBD2 identical over 7 bases. J lost 0 bases, V lost 0 bases, and 3 bases had no gene match. The CDR3 spans 16 residues. Germline CDR1 is SGDLS and CDR2 is YYNGEE. CDR3: CASSVEREHSYNEQFF. DNA for the CDR3: TGTGCCAGCAGCGTAGAGCGGGAACACTCCTACAATGAGCAGTTCTTC. Filled out from reference TRBV9 and TRBJ2-1, the complete variable domain reads DSGVTQTPKHLITATGQRVTLRCSPRSGDLSVYWYQQSLDQGLQFLIQYYNGEERAKGNILERFSAQQFPDLHSELNLSSLELGDSALYFCASSVEREHSYNEQFFGPGTRLTVL.

Only a few counts were recorded for this clonotype. DNA for the CDR3: TGTGCCAGCAGTTACTCGGCAGCGCGCTATGGCTACACCTTC. Translation: CASSYSAARYGYTF. The chain couples TRBV6-5 to TRBJ1-2; D is undetermined. CDR3 length equals 14 residues. From germline, CDR1 is MNHEY and CDR2 SVGAGI. V was clipped by 0 bases and J by 4 bases, with 9 bases between them.

The gene calls are TRBV10-3 and TRBJ2-1, with TRBD2 identical over 9 bases. Trimming removed 4 bases from V and 5 bases from J; junction bases left unmatched: 6. Germline V gives CDR1 ENHRY, CDR2 SYGVKD. CDR3 length: 15 residues. The CDR3 nucleotides are TGTGCCATCAGTGGAGCGGGGGGCTTGGACAATGAGCAGTTCTTC. Its protein product is CAISGAGGLDNEQFF.

The rearrangement uses TRBV6-1 and TRBJ1-6, with TRBD1 matching 8 bases. CDR1 MNHNS and CDR2 SASEGT come from the germline V gene. The junction had 5 bases not matched to a gene; V was cut back by 6 bases and J by 7 bases. This CDR3 is 14 amino acids long. CDR3 region: CASRLRQGNSPLHF. As DNA, the CDR3 is TGTGCCAGCAGGTTAAGACAGGGGAATTCACCCCTCCACTTT.

This clonotype was counted once. This chain joins TRBV2 and TRBJ1-1, with a tentative D call TRBD1 (5 bases). The germline CDR1 and CDR2 sequences are SNHLY and FYNNEI. The CDR3 spans 12 residues. V was shortened by 7 bases and J by 6 bases, with 12 bases between the two germline ends. CDR3 loop: CASILWGPEAFF. CDR3 nucleotide sequence: TGTGCCAGCATCCTGTGGGGCCCTGAAGCTTTCTTT.